These 28 T cell receptor beta chains originate from one sample sequenced in a study of T cell responses to AZD1222 COVID-19 vaccine. The assay was immunoSEQ multiplex PCR, and TCRdb's table has in-frame clones only and misses some. The sample contains approximately 140,000 clones, about 87% of which appear only once. The material was peripheral blood, obtained on day 0 of AZD1222 vaccination. The receptor set was obtained from an adult in good health.

This chain joins TRBV5-5 and TRBJ1-4; D unresolved. The CDR3 is 13 amino acids. Per germline, CDR1 SGHKS and CDR2 YYEKEE (reference sequence). The V and J ends lost 0 bases and 6 bases respectively, with 6 bases between them. CDR3: CASSLVDYEKLFF. Written as DNA, the CDR3 is TGTGCCAGCAGCTTGGTCGATTATGAAAAACTGTTTTTT.

The V call is TRBV19, the J call TRBJ1-4; 11 bases match TRBD1. CDR1 LNHDA and CDR2 SQIVND come from the germline V gene (reference sequence). This CDR3 contains 15 residues. V shed 5 bases, J shed 11 bases, and the junction held 10 bases outside the gene matches. This chain's CDR3 is CASSPDRDRGDKLFF. CDR3 nucleotides: TGTGCCAGTAGTCCCGACCGGGACAGGGGGGACAAACTGTTTTTT.

In this sample, this clone turned up a few times. V and J are TRBV7-9 and TRBJ1-4; weak D call: TRBD1 (6 bases). The V end was cut by 3 bases, the J end by 4 bases, with 12 bases between. Germline loops: CDR1 SEHNR, CDR2 FQNEAQ (reference sequence). CDR3 size: 15 residues. The CDR3 here is CASSLTDRFNEKLFF. CDR3 in DNA: TGTGCCAGCAGCTTGACCGACAGGTTTAATGAAAAACTGTTTTTT.

The rearrangement uses TRBV4-3 and TRBJ2-1, with D possibly matching TRBD1 (5 bases). This CDR3 contains 16 residues. The V gene lost 0 bases and the J gene lost 0 bases, with 9 bases spanning the gap. Germline V gives CDR1 LGHNA, CDR2 YSLEER. The CDR3 bases are TGCGCCAGCAGCCAAGATGGAGACAGCTCCTACAATGAGCAGTTCTTC. Protein product: CASSQDGDSSYNEQFF.

The J gene is TRBJ1-6, the V gene TRBV19, with 8 bases matching TRBD1. The CDR3 consists of 14 residues. Looked up from germline, CDR1 is LNHDA and CDR2 is SQIVND (reference sequence). Unmatched junction bases numbered 6, after V lost 7 bases and J lost 7 bases. CDR3 bases: TGTGCCAGTACGACAGGGGAGGCCAATTCACCCCTCCACTTT. Translation: CASTTGEANSPLHF. The full variable domain, its missing parts supplied by reference TRBV19 and TRBJ1-6, is DGGITQSPKYLFRKEGQNVTLSCEQNLNHDAMYWYRQDPGQGLRLIYYSQIVNDFQKGDIAEGYSVSREKKESFPLTVTSAQKNPTAFYLCASTTGEANSPLHFGNGTRLTVT.

The chain has TRBV19 and TRBJ1-6; TRBD1 agrees at 10 bases. Per the germline V gene, CDR1 is LNHDA and CDR2 is SQIVND (reference sequence). With V trimmed by 0 bases and J by 10 bases, 9 bases remained unmatched. The CDR3 consists of 17 residues. In DNA form, the CDR3 reads TGTGCCAGTAGTATAGACTCTGAGACAGGGGGCGCGTCACCCCTCCACTTT. Translation: CASSIDSETGGASPLHF.

In this sample, this clone turned up once. V gene TRBV5-1 combines with J gene TRBJ2-7, with D tentatively TRBD2 (5 bases). There are 15 residues in the CDR3. Trimming took off 4 bases at V and 5 bases at J, with 19 bases between the two ends. CDR1 is SGHRS and CDR2 is YFSETQ in the germline V gene. CDR3 nucleotides: TGCGCCAGCAGCCCGGGCGGGCGCCCGAGGGACGAGCAGTACTTC. It specifies CASSPGGRPRDEQYF.

This clone was observed a handful of times. CDR3 nucleotides: TGCGCCAGCAGCCGGGACCTAAACACCGGGGAGCTGTTTTTT. Translating gives CASSRDLNTGELFF. This rearrangement joins TRBV5-1 to TRBJ2-2, with D perhaps being TRBD1 or TRBD2 (5 bases each). Germline V gives CDR1 SGHRS, CDR2 YFSETQ. V was clipped by 4 bases and J by 2 bases, with 9 bases between them. The CDR3 is made up of 14 amino acids.

The chain joins TRBV30 to TRBJ1-2, with 9 bases aligning to TRBD1. CDR1 GTSNPN and CDR2 SVGIG come from the germline V gene (reference sequence). The CDR3 is made up of 10 amino acids. The ends lost 8 bases at V and 6 bases at J; junction bases unmatched: 1. CDR3 coding DNA: TGTGCCGGGACAGGGAATGGCTACACCTTC. This translates into CAGTGNGYTF.

V and J are TRBV5-1 and TRBJ2-1; 12 nucleotides match TRBD1. Germline CDR1 and CDR2: SGHRS and YFSETQ. V dropped 2 bases and J dropped 0; count of bases not matched to a gene: 9. The CDR3 runs 19 residues. Here the CDR3 reads CASSFRDRGPVSSYNEQFF. The CDR3 nucleotides read TGCGCCAGCAGCTTCCGGGACAGGGGGCCGGTGAGCTCCTACAATGAGCAGTTCTTC.

This chain uses TRBV19 with TRBJ2-7; 8 nucleotides match TRBD1. This CDR3 has 14 amino acids. Losses at the gene ends were 9 bases for V and 3 bases for J; bases not matched to a gene: 10. The germline V gene has CDR1 LNHDA and CDR2 SQIVND (reference sequence). The CDR3 DNA follows: TGTGCCAGCGCCCAGGGACAGGTCCACTACGAGCAGTACTTC. Translated, it gives CASAQGQVHYEQYF. Full variable domain (rest looked up from reference TRBV19 and TRBJ2-7): DGGITQSPKYLFRKEGQNVTLSCEQNLNHDAMYWYRQDPGQGLRLIYYSQIVNDFQKGDIAEGYSVSREKKESFPLTVTSAQKNPTAFYLCASAQGQVHYEQYFGPGTRLTVT.

This chain uses TRBV7-8 with TRBJ1-6; 9 nucleotides align to TRBD1. The germline V gene encodes CDR1 SGHVS and CDR2 FQNEAQ. With V trimmed by 5 bases and J by 15 bases, 8 bases remained unmatched. This CDR3 is 13 amino acids long. The CDR3 here is CASSQRTGVGLHF. The DNA of the CDR3 is TGTGCCAGCAGCCAGAGGACAGGGGTGGGCCTCCACTTT.

The J gene is TRBJ1-6, the V gene TRBV19; D is possibly TRBD1 (5 bases). Germline assignment: CDR1 LNHDA and CDR2 SQIVND (reference sequence). Trimming removed 2 bases at V and 9 bases at J, with 14 bases between. CDR3 length equals 15 residues. The CDR3 sequence: CASSISPGGISPLHF. The CDR3 nucleotides are TGTGCCAGTAGTATATCCCCGGGGGGAATTTCACCCCTCCACTTT.

This clone was seen just once. The rearrangement links TRBV10-3 to TRBJ1-3; D remains unclear. V was pared by 10 bases and J by 7 bases, with 11 bases between. This CDR3 is built from 11 residues. From germline, CDR1 is ENHRY and CDR2 SYGVKD. CDR3 sequence reads: CATRNLNTIYF. CDR3 DNA: TGTGCCACCCGAAATCTGAACACCATATATTTT.

The chain carries TRBV27 and TRBJ1-2; TRBD1 might be the D (5 bases). The germline V and J ends were trimmed by 5 bases and 4 bases, with 23 bases remaining between them. Germline lookup yields CDR1 MNHEY and CDR2 SMNVEV (reference sequence). The CDR3 loop spans 17 amino acids. CDR3 coding DNA: TGTGCCAGCAGTCGTCGGATGGGGCGTACAACCTTCTATGGCTACACCTTC. It translates to CASSRRMGRTTFYGYTF.

In the case of this clone: One junction end disagrees with the germline gene, perhaps due to a read error. The CDR3 DNA reads as TGTGCCAGTAGCCGTTCGATGGGTGCCGGGGAGCTGTTTTTT. It is translated as CASSRSMGAGELFF. This chain connects TRBV3-1 (or the pseudogene TRBV3-2) to TRBJ2-2; D not certain. The CDR3 has 14 residues. Germline CDR1 reads LGHDT; CDR2 reads YNNKEL (reference sequence).

V and J are TRBV5-1 and TRBJ1-2; D not resolved. The ends were cut back, 0 bases at V and 1 base at J, with 10 bases in the middle. The CDR3 consists of 15 residues. The germline V gene encodes CDR1 SGHRS and CDR2 YFSETQ. The CDR3 sequence is CASSLEPALNYGYTF. The DNA for the CDR3 is TGCGCCAGCAGCTTGGAGCCGGCCCTTAACTATGGCTACACCTTC.

The rearrangement links TRBV7-9 to TRBJ2-1; D remains ambiguous. Germline assignment: CDR1 SEHNR and CDR2 FQNEAQ (reference sequence). V lost 6 bases and J lost 5, with 11 bases in between. The CDR3 is 13 amino acids. The CDR3 DNA reads as TGTGCCAGCAGTTCTAGTTACCACAATGAGCAGTTCTTC. It yields the protein CASSSSYHNEQFF.

The chain couples TRBV28 to TRBJ1-4, with TRBD1 matching over 9 bases. V was pared by 1 base and J by 13 bases, with 19 bases of the junction left unmatched. Germline CDR1 MDHEN, CDR2 SYDVKM. The CDR3 sequence is 18 residues long. DNA for the CDR3: TGTGCCAGCAGTTTATCCGGACTGGGCGGACAGGGGTATCTGGGACTGTTTTTT. Amino acids: CASSLSGLGGQGYLGLFF.

The rearrangement links TRBV11-2 to TRBJ1-1, with D hard to call. The CDR3 has 12 amino acids. Trimming stripped 6 bases from V and 0 bases from J, with 5 bases between. The germline V gene encodes CDR1 SGHAT and CDR2 FQNNGV. CDR3 sequence (DNA): TGTGCCAGCAGTCCCCTGAACACTGAAGCTTTCTTT. This gives the protein CASSPLNTEAFF.

This chain uses TRBV5-6 with TRBJ2-2; 11 bases match TRBD2. From germline, CDR1 is SGHDT and CDR2 YYEEEE. After removal of 0 bases from V and 3 bases from J, the junction contained 7 bases not matched to a gene. The CDR3 totals 18 residues. CDR3 sequence reads: CASSLGLAGPSDTGELFF. CDR3 in DNA: TGTGCCAGCAGCTTGGGACTAGCGGGACCTTCGGACACCGGGGAGCTGTTTTTT.

The gene calls are TRBV27 and TRBJ2-2; TRBD2 agrees at 11 bases. The trim removed 2 bases at V and 5 bases at J, leaving 4 bases unmatched. This CDR3 comprises 16 residues. Germline lookup yields CDR1 MNHEY and CDR2 SMNVEV (reference sequence). CDR3 sequence: CASSLVWTSGTGELFF. CDR3 DNA sequence: TGTGCCAGCAGTTTAGTCTGGACTAGCGGGACCGGGGAGCTGTTTTTT.

The chain is built from TRBV23-1 and TRBJ1-5, with D unresolved. TRBV23-1 is given ORF status, its function remaining uncertain. V lost 0 bases, J lost 7 bases, and 7 bases lay in between. This CDR3 contains 13 residues. The CDR3 DNA is TGCGCCAGCAGTCAATCGTCGGGACAGCCCCAGCATTTT. It encodes CASSQSSGQPQHF.

This chain uses TRBV19 with TRBJ2-5, with 7 nucleotides matching TRBD2. Per the germline V gene, CDR1 is LNHDA and CDR2 is SQIVND (reference sequence). The V gene end was trimmed by 5 bases and the J gene end by 4 bases; junction bases not matched to a gene: 13. The CDR3 extends over 16 amino acids. For the CDR3, the DNA is TGTGCCAGTAGTTCAAGAAGCGGGGCCGAAGGAGAGACCCAGTACTTC. It is translated as CASSSRSGAEGETQYF.

The chain recombines TRBV7-3 with TRBJ1-1, with D possibly TRBD1 on 6 matching bases. The CDR3 runs to 15 residues. V lost 5 bases and J 4 bases, leaving 17 bases between the germline ends. Germline CDR1 is SGHTA and CDR2 is FQGTGA. CDR3 sequence (DNA): TGTGCCAGCAGCCGGGCCGGGGGCGGCGGCACTGAAGCTTTCTTT. As protein: CASSRAGGGGTEAFF.

V usage is TRBV19 and J usage is TRBJ1-1; a weak D match, TRBD1 (5 bases). Germline CDR1 is LNHDA and CDR2 is SQIVND (reference sequence). There are 17 residues in the CDR3. The V and J ends lost 3 bases and 6 bases respectively, with 23 bases between them. The CDR3 sequence is CASSMEGLGVAFAEAFF. CDR3 nucleotides: TGTGCCAGTAGTATGGAGGGCCTAGGGGTCGCATTTGCTGAAGCTTTCTTT.

This chain joins TRBV19 and TRBJ2-1, with 10 positions matching TRBD1. The CDR3 loop spans 18 amino acids. Germline CDR1 and CDR2: LNHDA and SQIVND (reference sequence). The ends lost 5 bases at V and 2 bases at J; junction bases unmatched: 12. CDR3 sequence (DNA): TGTGCCAGTAGTCCCCTGGGAAAGACAGGGGGCGCCTACAATGAGCAGTTCTTC. This gives the protein CASSPLGKTGGAYNEQFF.

V and J are TRBV5-1 and TRBJ1-3, with D uncertain. Germline assignment: CDR1 SGHRS and CDR2 YFSETQ. This CDR3 has 15 residues. Trimming cost V 0 bases and J 0 bases, with 7 bases left between them. The CDR3 protein is CASSLDSNSGNTIYF. In nucleotides, the CDR3 is TGCGCCAGCAGCTTGGACAGCAACTCTGGAAACACCATATATTTT.